Below, 22 T cell receptor beta chains from the same sample are listed, as sequenced in a study of control samples from healthy donors and cancer patients. Clones were sequenced by immunoSEQ multiplex PCR, and TCRdb holds only the in-frame ones, with some missing. This sample has tens of thousands of clones, with 70% to 85% found just once. The sample consisted of PBMCs. The receptors were gathered from a man aged 55 to 70 with head and neck cancer.

This clone was counted a few times. The V call is TRBV27, the J call TRBJ1-2; no clear D gene. V was clipped by 6 bases and J by 7 bases, with 15 bases between them. Germline V gene data show CDR1 as MNHEY and CDR2 as SMNVEV (reference sequence). The CDR3 loop spans 13 amino acids. Written as DNA, the CDR3 is TGTGCCAGCAGCCATCCTCTACGGGGTGGCTACACCTTC. Amino acid sequence: CASSHPLRGGYTF.

The J gene is TRBJ2-1, the V gene TRBV7-2, with D hard to call. This CDR3 spans 11 amino acids. Trimming removed 5 bases at V and 9 bases at J, with 8 bases between. CDR1 is SGHTA and CDR2 is FQGNSA in the germline V gene. CDR3: CASSLTVEQFF. CDR3 nucleotides: TGTGCCAGCAGCCTGACGGTTGAGCAGTTCTTC.

This chain uses TRBV4-1 with TRBJ1-1; 8 bases align to TRBD1. Germline lookup yields CDR1 MGHRA and CDR2 YSYEKL. Unmatched junction bases numbered 11, after V lost 11 bases and J lost 3 bases. The CDR3 runs 14 residues. DNA for the CDR3: TGCGCCCCCAGCCGCCAGACAGGGGACACTGAAGCTTTCTTT. Translating gives CAPSRQTGDTEAFF.

The sample holds one count of this clone. CDR3 nucleotides: TGTGCCACCAGCAGTTTAGCGGGTTCCTACAATGAGCAGTTCTTC. Its protein product is CATSSLAGSYNEQFF. The chain combines TRBV15 with TRBJ2-1, with 7 bases that match TRBD2. The CDR3 consists of 15 residues. The germline CDR1 and CDR2 sequences are LNHNV and YYDKDF (reference sequence). V was clipped by 3 bases and J by 1 base; unmatched bases: 3. The entire variable domain, with the rest obtained from reference TRBV15 and TRBJ2-1, is as follows: DAMVIQNPRYQVTQFGKPVTLSCSQTLNHNVMYWYQQKSSQAPKLLFHYYDKDFNNEADTPDNFQSRRPNTSFCFLDIRSPGLGDTAMYLCATSSLAGSYNEQFFGPGTRLTVL.

The chain uses TRBV28 and TRBJ2-7; 7 nucleotides line up with TRBD1. The CDR3 extends over 15 amino acids. Germline V gene sequence: CDR1 MDHEN, CDR2 SYDVKM. V lost 5 bases to trimming and J lost 6 bases; unmatched junction nucleotides: 13. CDR3 loop: CASSPSTGKGVEQYF. The CDR3, as DNA: TGTGCCAGCAGTCCCTCGACAGGGAAAGGGGTCGAGCAGTACTTC. Together with reference TRBV28 and TRBJ2-7, the CDR3 gives the full variable domain: DVKVTQSSRYLVKRTGEKVFLECVQDMDHENMFWYRQDPGLGLRLIYFSYDVKMKEKGDIPEGYSVSREKKERFSLILESASTNQTSMYLCASSPSTGKGVEQYFGPGTRLTVT.

V and J are TRBV6-1 and TRBJ2-3; the D is unclear. CDR1 is MNHNS and CDR2 is SASEGT in the germline V gene. The V end was cut by 3 bases, the J end by 4 bases, with 17 bases between. The CDR3 spans 16 residues. CDR3 amino acids: CASSDVQWPSADTQYF. In DNA, the CDR3 is TGTGCCAGCAGTGACGTCCAGTGGCCGTCGGCAGATACGCAGTATTTT.

This clone was observed a handful of times. The chain employs TRBV7-2 and TRBJ2-7, with 9 bases aligning to TRBD1. This CDR3 has 15 amino acids. V was pared by 6 bases and J by 5 bases, with 11 bases of the junction left unmatched. CDR1 is SGHTA and CDR2 is FQGNSA in the germline V gene. The CDR3 here is CASRSRQGVSHEQYF. As DNA, the CDR3 is TGTGCCAGCAGGAGTCGACAGGGGGTGAGTCACGAGCAGTACTTC.

The J gene is TRBJ2-1, the V gene TRBV6-4; no definite D call. V was clipped by 5 bases and J by 0 bases, with 11 bases between them. Germline loops: CDR1 MRHNA, CDR2 SNTAGT. This CDR3 has 15 amino acids. CDR3 protein: CASSSEIYSYNEQFF. The CDR3 coding sequence is TGTGCCAGCAGTAGTGAGATTTACTCCTACAATGAGCAGTTCTTC.

J is TRBJ2-1 and V is TRBV7-3; either TRBD1 or TRBD2 may supply D (5 bases each). The germline gives CDR1 SGHTA, CDR2 FQGTGA. V was shortened by 3 bases and J by 10 bases, with 19 bases between the two germline ends. The CDR3 runs 15 residues. CDR3 nucleotide sequence: TGTGCCAGCAGCTTGGGCAGGGACCTTTTAAGCGAGCAGTTCTTC. As protein: CASSLGRDLLSEQFF.

The chain uses TRBV19 and TRBJ1-3, with 7 bases fitting TRBD1. The trim removed 8 bases at V and 0 bases at J, leaving 10 bases unmatched. Germline lookup yields CDR1 LNHDA and CDR2 SQIVND (reference sequence). The CDR3 has 16 residues. The CDR3 spells CASYNRGSSSGNTIYF. CDR3 sequence (DNA): TGTGCCAGTTACAACAGGGGAAGCAGCTCTGGAAACACCATATATTTT. Supplemented by reference TRBV19 and TRBJ1-3, the full variable domain reads DGGITQSPKYLFRKEGQNVTLSCEQNLNHDAMYWYRQDPGQGLRLIYYSQIVNDFQKGDIAEGYSVSREKKESFPLTVTSAQKNPTAFYLCASYNRGSSSGNTIYFGEGSWLTVV.

The V and J genes are TRBV19 and TRBJ2-6; no clear D gene. The CDR3 consists of 14 residues. Per the germline V gene, CDR1 is LNHDA and CDR2 is SQIVND (reference sequence). The V end lost 8 bases, the J end lost 2 bases, and 10 bases lay between the germline ends. CDR3 nucleotides: TGTGCCAGTCGCCGAAGCGCTGGGGCCAACGTCCTGACTTTC. Translated, it gives CASRRSAGANVLTF.

This clone was picked up a small number of times. J is TRBJ1-1 and V is TRBV7-3, with D possibly matching TRBD1 (6 bases). The V gene's germline CDR1 is SGHTA and CDR2 FQGTGA. The ends were cut back, 6 bases at V and 5 bases at J, with 19 bases in the middle. The CDR3 is made up of 15 amino acids. For the CDR3, the DNA is TGTGCCAGCAGTCCCACTGAGGGGGGAGTTACTGAAGCTTTCTTT. Encoded protein: CASSPTEGGVTEAFF.

V is TRBV19 and J is TRBJ2-3; 7 bases are a match to TRBD1. The length of the CDR3 is 15 residues. J lost 5 bases, V lost 6 bases, and 11 bases had no gene match. The germline V gene has CDR1 LNHDA and CDR2 SQIVND (reference sequence). CDR3 amino acids: CASRGGPGTEDTQYF. CDR3 in DNA: TGTGCCAGTAGAGGGGGTCCCGGGACAGAAGATACGCAGTATTTT.

The chain carries TRBV14 and TRBJ2-3, with 8 bases matching TRBD2. V was pared by 4 bases and J by 7 bases, with 7 bases of the junction left unmatched. CDR1 and CDR2 from the germline V gene are SGHDN and FVKESK. The CDR3 runs to 14 residues. Here the CDR3 reads CASSLSSGSYTQYF. The CDR3 bases are TGTGCCAGCAGCCTTTCAAGCGGGAGCTATACGCAGTATTTT.

The V and J genes are TRBV6-5 and TRBJ1-2, with 7 bases aligning to TRBD1. This CDR3 has 14 amino acids. V shed 2 bases and J 6 bases; nucleotides not matched to a gene: 6. The germline gives CDR1 MNHEY, CDR2 SVGAGI. CDR3 protein: CASSYPGTDNGYTF. CDR3 sequence (DNA): TGTGCCAGCAGTTACCCTGGGACAGATAATGGCTACACCTTC.

The chain employs TRBV3-1 (or the pseudogene TRBV3-2) and TRBJ2-2; D not resolved. V gave up 5 bases and J gave up 6 bases, with 7 bases separating them. The CDR3 length is 12 residues. Germline V gives CDR1 LGHDT, CDR2 YNNKEL (reference sequence). The chain's CDR3 is CASSSFSGELFF. The CDR3 DNA sequence: TGTGCCAGCAGCTCGTTCTCCGGGGAGCTGTTTTTT.

Only one count was recorded for this clone. The V gene is TRBV29-1, the J gene TRBJ2-7; 9 bases agree with TRBD1. From germline, CDR1 is SQVTM and CDR2 ANQGSEA. The CDR3 has 14 amino acids. Losses at the gene ends were 4 bases for V and 2 bases for J; bases not matched to a gene: 6. The CDR3 spells CSVVRQGGPYEQYF. CDR3 DNA: TGCAGCGTTGTAAGACAGGGGGGACCCTACGAGCAGTACTTC.

The chain couples TRBV28 to TRBJ1-4; 9 nucleotides agree with TRBD1. Germline V gene data show CDR1 as MDHEN and CDR2 as SYDVKM. V lost 5 bases, J lost 8 bases, and 6 bases stayed unmatched. The CDR3 consists of 14 residues. The CDR3 is CASSRGQGWEKLFF. DNA of the CDR3: TGTGCCAGCAGTCGGGGACAGGGTTGGGAAAAACTGTTTTTT.

This chain connects TRBV9 to TRBJ2-7, with unresolved D. CDR3 length equals 13 residues. Germline V gene data show CDR1 as SGDLS and CDR2 as YYNGEE. Trimming left V 2 bases short and J 2 bases short, with 8 bases between. CDR3 region: CASSVSPTYEQYF. In DNA, the CDR3 is TGTGCCAGCAGCGTCTCACCTACCTACGAGCAGTACTTC.

This sequence joins TRBV2 and TRBJ1-1, with D unclear. This CDR3 comprises 10 residues. Trimming removed 8 bases at V and 8 bases at J, with 9 bases between. CDR1 is SNHLY, CDR2 FYNNEI, per germline. CDR3 loop: CASSNQEAFF. The CDR3 DNA follows: TGTGCCAGCTCCAATCAAGAAGCTTTCTTT.

The V call is TRBV4-1, the J call TRBJ2-5; TRBD2 matches at 9 bases. CDR3 length: 15 residues. CDR1 MGHRA and CDR2 YSYEKL come from the germline V gene. J was trimmed by 5 bases and V by 4 bases; bases with no gene match: 8. As DNA, the CDR3 is TGCGCCAGCAGCCCCGGTGATAGCGGGAGTGAGACCCAGTACTTC. This gives the protein CASSPGDSGSETQYF.

This clone is large in the sample. The V and J genes are TRBV25-1 and TRBJ2-5; D gene uncertain. V was pared by 5 bases and J by 5 bases, with 9 bases between. The length of the CDR3 is 12 residues. The germline V gene has CDR1 MGHDK and CDR2 SYGVNS. CDR3 residues: CASSPALETQYF. The CDR3 DNA reads TGTGCCAGCAGTCCCGCCCTGGAGACCCAGTACTTC.